A selection of T cell receptor beta chains follows, all from one sample in a study of identical twins. TCRdb passed the 5' RACE reads through MiXCR, listing each CDR3 protein once. Among about 150,000 distinct CDR3 sequences listed, roughly 3.5% were seen once. The sample consisted of memory T cells sorted from blood. The receptors derive from a man aged 18 to 30 in good health. CDR3s include the opening cysteine and the closing phenylalanine or tryptophan. A D gene is named only where the DNA matches it firmly. The size field is filled for only some rows; it gives once, few, many or a size class.

j_call clone_size v_call d_call cdr3_aa cdr3_nt
TRBJ2-5 many TRBV20-1 TRBD2 CSARGLGSGRRQETQYF TGCAGTGCTAGGGGTCTCGGTAGCGGGAGACGCCAAGAGACCCAGTACTTC
TRBJ1-1 few TRBV3-1 - CASSQDHRADTEAFF TGTGCCAGCAGCCAAGATCACAGGGCGGACACTGAAGCTTTCTTT
TRBJ1-4 many TRBV19 - CASSMGDGGREKLFF TGTGCCAGTAGTATGGGGGACGGCGGGCGTGAAAAACTGTTTTTT
TRBJ1-3 few TRBV5-1 TRBD1 CASSPGGTGSGNTIYF TGCGCCAGCAGCCCCGGCGGGACAGGGTCTGGAAACACCATATATTTT
TRBJ2-1 many TRBV6-6 TRBD2 CASTAASGRAGEQFF TGTGCCAGCACGGCGGCTAGCGGGAGGGCCGGGGAGCAGTTCTTC
TRBJ2-7 many TRBV7-3 TRBD2 CASSLIAGGPHEQYF TGTGCCAGCAGCTTAATAGCGGGAGGGCCCCACGAGCAGTACTTC
TRBJ2-3 many TRBV27 - CASTRGTTDTQYF TGTGCCAGCACACGCGGGACCACAGATACGCAGTATTTT
TRBJ1-2 many TRBV10-2 - CASSPGRSYGYTF TGCGCCAGCAGCCCGGGACGGAGCTATGGCTACACCTTC
TRBJ2-1 many TRBV6-1 TRBD2 CATTRSGSYNEQFF TGTGCCACGACCCGTAGCGGGAGTTACAATGAGCAGTTCTTC
TRBJ2-7 many TRBV30 - CARTLEGSYEQYF TGTGCCCGGACCTTAGAAGGCTCCTACGAGCAGTACTTC
TRBJ1-1 many TRBV10-3 TRBD1 CAIIPGQGAEAFF TGTGCCATCATCCCGGGACAGGGCGCTGAAGCTTTCTTT
TRBJ1-2 few TRBV6-1 - CASSEGGHRNDYTF TGTGCCAGCAGTGAAGGGGGCCACCGGAACGACTACACCTTC
TRBJ2-5 many TRBV18 TRBD1 CASSDRQGTYQETQYF TGTGCCAGCTCAGACCGACAGGGAACGTACCAAGAGACCCAGTACTTC
TRBJ1-5 - TRBV18 - CASSPGTPFSNQPQHF TGTGCCAGCTCACCGGGGACACCTTTTAGCAATCAGCCCCAGCATTTT
TRBJ1-5 many TRBV5-1 - CASSQVPGNYQPQHF TGCGCCAGCAGCCAAGTACCGGGGAACTACCAGCCCCAGCATTTT
TRBJ2-2 many TRBV12-3/TRBV12-4 TRBD2 CASSTASGSHGELFF TGTGCCAGCAGTACAGCTAGCGGGAGTCACGGGGAGCTGTTTTTT
TRBJ1-1 - TRBV19 - CASTTTGRTEAFF TGTGCCAGTACCACAACTGGGCGAACTGAAGCTTTCTTT
TRBJ1-2 many TRBV19 TRBD1 CASSAGQGIYGYTF TGTGCCAGTAGCGCGGGACAGGGGATCTATGGCTACACCTTC
TRBJ2-2 many TRBV19 - CASRTQTGELFF TGTGCCAGCCGGACTCAGACCGGGGAGCTGTTTTTT
TRBJ1-4 - TRBV14 TRBD1 CASSHRQGMEKLFF TGTGCCAGCAGCCACCGACAGGGGATGGAAAAACTGTTTTTT
TRBJ2-5 many TRBV15 TRBD1 CATLGTGERVTQYF TGTGCCACCCTCGGGACAGGGGAAAGAGTGACCCAGTACTTC
TRBJ1-1 many TRBV6-5 - CASSYGESTEAFF TGTGCCAGCAGTTACGGGGAGAGCACTGAAGCTTTCTTT
TRBJ2-4 many TRBV27 - CASSFLAKNIQYF TGTGCCAGCAGTTTTCTAGCCAAAAACATTCAGTACTTC
TRBJ1-1 few TRBV7-8 - CASTRRGAANTEAFF TGTGCCAGCACCCGGAGGGGGGCGGCGAACACTGAAGCTTTCTTT
TRBJ2-1 many TRBV11-3 - CASSKENEQFF TGTGCCAGCAGCAAGGAGAATGAGCAGTTCTTC
TRBJ1-5 many TRBV28 - CASRLGPRSGNQPQHF TGTGCCAGCAGACTAGGGCCCCGGAGCGGCAATCAGCCCCAGCATTTT
TRBJ1-1 few TRBV30 - CAWSVPGSTEAFF TGTGCCTGGAGTGTACCGGGGAGCACTGAAGCTTTCTTT
TRBJ2-1 many TRBV4-1 - CASEGGGGDEQFF TGCGCCAGCGAGGGAGGGGGGGGCGATGAGCAGTTCTTC
TRBJ1-2 many TRBV5-5 - CASTTATSYYGYTF TGTGCCAGCACTACCGCCACATCGTACTATGGCTACACCTTC
TRBJ1-2 many TRBV27 - CASSFWAANGYTF TGTGCCAGCAGTTTCTGGGCAGCCAATGGCTACACCTTC
TRBJ2-5 many TRBV7-2 - CASSAGRTETQYF TGTGCCAGCAGCGCAGGGAGGACAGAGACCCAGTACTTC
TRBJ1-2 - TRBV24-1 TRBD1 CATSDSGTGSLLTF TGTGCCACCAGTGATTCCGGGACAGGGAGTCTCCTCACCTTC
TRBJ2-1 many TRBV5-6 TRBD2 CASSLNGLAGVIYDEQFF TGTGCCAGCAGCTTGAACGGACTAGCGGGAGTCATATACGATGAGCAGTTCTTC
TRBJ2-3 many TRBV20-1 TRBD2 CSARVLTSGRADTQYF TGCAGTGCTAGAGTTCTAACTAGCGGGAGGGCAGATACGCAGTATTTT
TRBJ2-1 many TRBV11-2 TRBD2 CASSYTSGRANEQFF TGTGCCAGCAGCTACACTAGCGGGAGGGCAAATGAGCAGTTCTTC
TRBJ2-6 few TRBV30 - CASASGANVLTF TGTGCCTCCGCCTCTGGGGCCAACGTCCTGACTTTC
TRBJ2-7 many TRBV12-3/TRBV12-4 - CASSLTAHYEQYF TGTGCCAGCAGTTTGACAGCCCACTACGAGCAGTACTTC
TRBJ2-4 many TRBV6-4 - CASSVWDF TGTGCCAGCAGCGTGTGGGACTTC
TRBJ2-5 many TRBV12-3/TRBV12-4 - CASSLRERKETQYF TGTGCCAGCAGTCTCCGGGAGAGAAAAGAGACCCAGTACTTC
TRBJ2-2 many TRBV20-1 TRBD2 CSARVAGGGTGELFF TGCAGTGCTAGGGTAGCGGGAGGCGGCACCGGGGAGCTGTTTTTT
TRBJ1-2 many TRBV5-5 - CASSSTVNYGYTF TGTGCCAGCAGTTCAACGGTTAACTATGGCTACACCTTC
TRBJ2-7 many TRBV7-9 - CASSPSSLARIEQYF TGTGCCAGCAGCCCGAGCAGCCTAGCCAGAATCGAGCAGTACTTC
TRBJ2-2 - TRBV20-1 - CSARVGAEPTGELFF TGCAGTGCTAGAGTCGGCGCGGAACCGACCGGGGAGCTGTTTTTT
TRBJ1-5 many TRBV3-1 - CASSQGRQGLSNQPQHF TGTGCCAGCAGCCAAGGGAGGCAGGGGTTGAGCAATCAGCCCCAGCATTTT
TRBJ2-5 - TRBV11-2 TRBD2 CASSPGRQAGGPETQYF TGTGCCAGCAGCCCGGGGAGGCAAGCGGGAGGGCCGGAGACCCAGTACTTC
TRBJ2-3 many TRBV14 TRBD2 CASSQRGLAGVTDTQYF TGTGCCAGCAGCCAACGGGGACTAGCGGGAGTGACAGATACGCAGTATTTT
TRBJ2-5 many TRBV7-2 - CASSLALSAQGFETQYF TGTGCCAGCAGCTTAGCGCTCTCCGCCCAGGGGTTTGAGACCCAGTACTTC